These 21 T cell receptor beta chains came from one sample sequenced in a study of blood T cell repertoires in COVID-19. Sequencing used immunoSEQ multiplex PCR; TCRdb keeps in-frame clones, though not all of them. The data contain some 300,000 clones, about 90% of them singletons. The material sequenced was PBMCs or T cells enriched from blood (not recorded which). The receptors here all came from a woman in her thirties who had recovered from COVID-19.

CDR3 region: CAISGTGGTLEQYF. The CDR3 coding sequence is TGTGCCATCAGTGGCACCGGGGGGACCCTCGAGCAGTACTTC. The chain recombines TRBV10-3 with TRBJ2-7; 7 positions match TRBD2. V gave up 4 bases and J gave up 6 bases; unmatched junction bases: 9. CDR1 is ENHRY and CDR2 is SYGVKD in the germline V gene. This CDR3 region has 14 residues.

The chain is built from TRBV28 and TRBJ2-7; a weak D match, TRBD2 (5 bases). The length of the CDR3 is 13 residues. Trimming took off 6 bases at V and 5 bases at J, with 14 bases between the two ends. Germline CDR1 is MDHEN and CDR2 is SYDVKM. CDR3 loop: CASRSGRAHEQYF. The CDR3 DNA follows: TGTGCCAGCAGATCGGGGAGAGCCCACGAGCAGTACTTC. Looking up the rest from reference TRBV28 and TRBJ2-7 gives the full variable domain: DVKVTQSSRYLVKRTGEKVFLECVQDMDHENMFWYRQDPGLGLRLIYFSYDVKMKEKGDIPEGYSVSREKKERFSLILESASTNQTSMYLCASRSGRAHEQYFGPGTRLTVT.

For the CDR3, the DNA is TGTGCCAGCAGCCGAACAGGGCAAGCTAACTATGGCTACACCTTC. Protein product: CASSRTGQANYGYTF. The chain carries TRBV25-1 and TRBJ1-2, with D maybe TRBD1 (6 bases). The CDR3 has 15 residues. V gave up 6 bases and J gave up 0 bases, with 14 bases separating them. CDR1 and CDR2 (germline): MGHDK, SYGVNS.

The V call is TRBV28, the J call TRBJ1-5; 7 bases are a match to TRBD1. Germline V gene data show CDR1 as MDHEN and CDR2 as SYDVKM. This CDR3 has 19 residues. The J segment lost 0 bases and the V segment lost 1 base, leaving 12 bases of the junction unmatched. The CDR3 sequence is CASSLLVGGQGDSNQPQHF. In nucleotides, the CDR3 is TGTGCCAGCAGTTTATTGGTAGGGGGGCAGGGGGATAGCAATCAGCCCCAGCATTTT.

CDR3 sequence: CASRTGQSYGYTF. The CDR3 nucleotides are TGTGCCAGCAGAACGGGACAGTCCTATGGCTACACCTTC. This chain connects TRBV6-5 to TRBJ1-2; 7 bases are a match to TRBD1. The CDR3 sequence is 13 residues long. Germline V gene lookup returns CDR1 MNHEY and CDR2 SVGAGI. V was clipped by 6 bases and J by 4 bases; unmatched bases: 5.

CDR3 DNA sequence: TGTGCCAGTACCGGGGACAGGGGCAATGAAAAACTGTTTTTT. It encodes CASTGDRGNEKLFF. J is TRBJ1-4 and V is TRBV19; TRBD1 matches at 10 bases. The trim removed 7 bases at V and 5 bases at J, leaving 4 bases unmatched. In germline, CDR1 is LNHDA, CDR2 SQIVND (reference sequence). The CDR3 loop spans 14 amino acids. The full variable domain, rest sourced from reference TRBV19 and TRBJ1-4, is DGGITQSPKYLFRKEGQNVTLSCEQNLNHDAMYWYRQDPGQGLRLIYYSQIVNDFQKGDIAEGYSVSREKKESFPLTVTSAQKNPTAFYLCASTGDRGNEKLFFGSGTQLSVL.

This clone was recorded at least ten times. J is TRBJ2-7 and V is TRBV5-5; 7 nucleotides line up with TRBD2. CDR3 size: 15 residues. Germline V gives CDR1 SGHKS, CDR2 YYEKEE (reference sequence). The junction had 6 bases not matched to a gene; V was cut back by 0 bases and J by 3 bases. DNA of the CDR3: TGTGCCAGCAGCTTGGTGAGACGGGGGGACTACGAGCAGTACTTC. Protein: CASSLVRRGDYEQYF.

The rearrangement links TRBV14 to TRBJ1-1, with D perhaps TRBD1 (5 bases). The germline V and J ends were trimmed by 4 bases and 6 bases, with 15 bases remaining between them. Germline V gives CDR1 SGHDN, CDR2 FVKESK. This CDR3 is built from 14 residues. Written as DNA, the CDR3 is TGTGCCAGCAGCCTACTACAGGAAAAAGCTGAAGCTTTCTTT. It specifies CASSLLQEKAEAFF.

This chain uses TRBV12-3 or TRBV12-4 with TRBJ2-5; D gene uncertain. CDR3 size: 13 residues. V was trimmed by 5 bases and J by 5 bases, leaving 12 bases between them. DNA for the CDR3: TGTGCCAGCAGTCTAACGGGTACGGAGACCCAGTACTTC. Protein: CASSLTGTETQYF.

The chain employs TRBV4-2 and TRBJ1-2; D is ambiguous. The CDR3 has 12 residues. Germline loops: CDR1 LGHNA, CDR2 YNFKEQ. Trimming shortened V by 2 bases and J by 8 bases, and 9 bases separated the two germline ends. The CDR3 DNA sequence: TGTGCCAGCAGCCAATTCGGTGCAGGCTACACCTTC. This codes for CASSQFGAGYTF.

The chain joins TRBV6-6 to TRBJ1-2; D may be TRBD1 (5 bases). Per germline, CDR1 MNHNY and CDR2 SVGAGI (reference sequence). The V and J ends lost 2 bases and 0 bases respectively, with 10 bases between them. The CDR3 totals 15 residues. Here the CDR3 reads CASSYPTETNYGYTF. In DNA, the CDR3 is TGTGCCAGCAGTTACCCGACAGAAACTAACTATGGCTACACCTTC.

This clone was detected only a few times. This chain joins TRBV9 and TRBJ1-2; maybe TRBD1 (6 bases). This CDR3 is 16 amino acids long. In germline, CDR1 is SGDLS, CDR2 YYNGEE. Deletions cut 3 bases from V and 0 bases from J, with 15 bases between. The CDR3 bases are TGTGCCAGCAGCGCCGCCGGGACACTCACTAACTATGGCTACACCTTC. It codes for CASSAAGTLTNYGYTF.

CDR3 region: CASSLQGNSNQPQHF. The CDR3 bases are TGTGCCAGCAGTCTGCAGGGAAATAGCAATCAGCCCCAGCATTTT. The gene calls are TRBV28 and TRBJ1-5; the D gene is possibly TRBD1 (5 bases). Germline-derived CDR1 and CDR2 are MDHEN and SYDVKM. Trimming stripped 5 bases from V and 0 bases from J, with 11 bases between. CDR3 size: 15 residues.

The rearrangement links TRBV5-1 to TRBJ2-7; D may be TRBD2 (6 bases). This CDR3 comprises 15 residues. Trimming removed 0 bases from V and 2 bases from J, with 12 bases in between. In germline, CDR1 is SGHRS, CDR2 YFSETQ. The CDR3 DNA sequence: TGCGCCAGCAGCTTGGCCGGGGGTCCCGCCTACGAGCAGTACTTC. Translation gives CASSLAGGPAYEQYF.

This rearrangement joins TRBV2 to TRBJ2-5; 8 nucleotides line up with TRBD2. The CDR3 runs 15 residues. V gave up 6 bases and J gave up 5 bases; unmatched junction bases: 11. Germline CDR1 SNHLY, CDR2 FYNNEI. The DNA for the CDR3 is TGTGCCAGCAGGCCGGGACTAGTGGACGGGGAGACCCAGTACTTC. Protein sequence: CASRPGLVDGETQYF.

V and J are TRBV12-1 and TRBJ1-2. TRBV12-1 constitutes a pseudogene. The CDR3 runs to 13 residues. CDR3 nucleotide sequence: TGTGCCAGCAGTTGCCGGGGGGGCTATGGCTACACCTTC. It specifies CASSCRGGYGYTF.

This chain uses TRBV4-3 with TRBJ1-1, with a tentative D call TRBD1 (6 bases). The CDR3 has 17 amino acids. Trimming removed 0 bases from V and 3 bases from J, with 17 bases in between. CDR1 LGHNA and CDR2 YSLEER come from the germline V gene. Here the CDR3 DNA reads TGCGCCAGCAGCCAAGAGTGGCAGGGGAGGGGTGACACTGAAGCTTTCTTT. Protein sequence: CASSQEWQGRGDTEAFF.

This chain connects TRBV5-5 to TRBJ2-4; 7 bases line up with TRBD1. J lost 1 base, V lost 4 bases, and 8 bases had no gene match. The germline gives CDR1 SGHKS, CDR2 YYEKEE (reference sequence). The CDR3 is 16 amino acids. Here the CDR3 reads CASSPGTASAKNIQYF. Here the CDR3 DNA reads TGTGCCAGCAGCCCTGGGACAGCCTCTGCCAAAAACATTCAGTACTTC.

The chain uses TRBV10-3 and TRBJ2-3; perhaps TRBD2 as D (5 bases). Between the trimmed V and J ends, which lost 3 bases and 2 bases, there was a span of 12 bases. Per germline, CDR1 ENHRY and CDR2 SYGVKD. The CDR3 is 15 residues long. The CDR3 spells CAISERGAPTDTQYF. CDR3 bases: TGTGCCATCAGTGAACGGGGAGCTCCCACAGATACGCAGTATTTT.

This chain links TRBV5-1 with TRBJ2-3; tentatively, D is TRBD1 (6 bases). The germline V and J ends were trimmed by 0 bases and 6 bases, with 14 bases remaining between them. CDR3 length equals 15 residues. Germline V gives CDR1 SGHRS, CDR2 YFSETQ. CDR3 protein: CASSLGTGNRDTQYF. CDR3 sequence (DNA): TGCGCCAGCAGCTTGGGAACAGGGAATCGGGATACGCAGTATTTT.

The chain combines TRBV19 with TRBJ1-5; tentatively, D is TRBD1 (5 bases). The CDR3 has 14 residues. Looked up from germline, CDR1 is LNHDA and CDR2 is SQIVND (reference sequence). Trimming cost V 9 bases and J 4 bases, with 16 bases left between them. CDR3 sequence (DNA): TGTGCCAGCGGACTAGGACAAGCTAATCAGCCCCAGCATTTT. Amino acid sequence: CASGLGQANQPQHF.